The 21 T cell receptor beta chains reported below all come from one sample, sequenced in a study of T cells in Graves' hyperthyroidism and ophthalmopathy. RNA transcripts provided the source from which TCR beta CDR3 regions were amplified. Carried out on the TCR CDR3, a first-round RT-PCR used the HTBI primer set. TCRdb processed the multiplex PCR reads anew with MiXCR; each CDR3 protein has one entry. The table has 380,000 or so distinct CDR3 sequences, 15% to 20% seen once. The specimen was blood. The source is a woman between 18 and 29 years old with Graves' hyperthyroidism.

This clonotype was counted many times. CDR3 loop: CASNQWAGARGTEAFF. The CDR3 region has the DNA TGTGCCAGCAATCAATGGGCAGGGGCCAGAGGGACTGAAGCTTTCTTT. The chain carries TRBV6-1 and TRBJ1-1, with D possibly being TRBD1 (6 bases). V was trimmed by 7 bases and J by 5 bases, leaving 23 bases between them. CDR3 size: 16 residues. CDR1 is MNHNS, CDR2 SASEGT, per germline.

This clonotype came up many times. The chain recombines TRBV11-2 with TRBJ2-2; 9 positions agree with TRBD1. CDR1 and CDR2 from the germline V gene are SGHAT and FQNNGV. The CDR3 has 15 residues. V shed 5 bases, J shed 6 bases, and the junction held 7 bases outside the gene matches. The CDR3 nucleotides are TGTGCCAGCAGCCTGGGACAGGGTTTATCCGGGGAGCTGTTTTTT. Translated: CASSLGQGLSGELFF.

This clonotype was seen at least ten times. Germline and junction disagree at one end, which may indicate a read error. CDR3 DNA sequence: TGTGCCAGCAGTCCAGGGCTGGCCAAAAACATTAAGTACTTC. It codes for CASSPGLAKNIKYF. The rearrangement joins TRBV12-3 or TRBV12-4 to TRBJ2-4; D is possibly TRBD1 (5 bases). The CDR3 consists of 14 residues.

This clonotype has at least ten counts. The rearrangement joins TRBV20-1 to TRBJ1-2, with a tentative D call TRBD1 (5 bases). The CDR3 spans 14 residues. The V end was cut by 1 base, the J end by 8 bases, with 17 bases between. CDR1 and CDR2 (germline): DFQATT, SNEGSKA (reference sequence). In DNA, the CDR3 is TGCAGTGCTAGAGTCAGGGCTAGGCACTTGGGCTACACCTTC. Translated, it gives CSARVRARHLGYTF.

This clonotype was observed at least ten times. This chain joins TRBV6-5 and TRBJ1-2; the match to TRBD1 covers 7 bases. Germline CDR1 MNHEY, CDR2 SVGAGI. This CDR3 comprises 17 residues. The J segment lost 7 bases and the V segment lost 3 bases, leaving 17 bases of the junction unmatched. The CDR3 is CASSYRTGGNKGPGYTF. The DNA of the CDR3 is TGTGCCAGCAGTTATCGGACAGGAGGTAACAAGGGGCCTGGCTACACCTTC.

This clonotype was seen only a few times. The J gene is TRBJ2-2, the V gene TRBV20-1; 8 bases are shared with TRBD2. V dropped 0 bases and J dropped 7; count of bases not matched to a gene: 4. Germline V gene data show CDR1 as DFQATT and CDR2 as SNEGSKA (reference sequence). This CDR3 contains 14 residues. This CDR3 reads CSARDGGAGGELFF. The CDR3 DNA reads as TGCAGTGCTAGAGACGGGGGGGCCGGCGGGGAGCTGTTTTTT.

This clonotype was counted ten times or more. The chain recombines TRBV30 with TRBJ2-2; D uncertain. The CDR3 runs 14 residues. Germline V lookup: CDR1 GTSNPN, CDR2 SVGIG (reference sequence). The V and J ends lost 5 bases and 7 bases respectively, with 17 bases between them. This CDR3 is CAWGRPVSSGELFF. The CDR3 DNA sequence: TGTGCCTGGGGCCGTCCCGTGAGCAGCGGGGAGCTGTTTTTT.

The table lists this clonotype with many counts. Its ends do not fully match the called genes, so a read error is possible. V gene TRBV5-1 combines with J gene TRBJ1-1; TRBD1 agrees at 7 bases. The CDR3 spans 13 residues. Germline V gene data show CDR1 as SGHRS and CDR2 as YFSETQ. For the CDR3, the DNA is TGTGCCAGCAGCTTAGACAGGGACACTGAAGCTTTCTTT. Its protein product is CASSLDRDTEAFF.

This clonotype was found many times. The chain employs TRBV6-5 and TRBJ1-1; D gene uncertain. Looked up from germline, CDR1 is MNHEY and CDR2 is SVGAGI. The CDR3 contains 13 residues. Trimming took off 2 bases at V and 11 bases at J, with 15 bases between the two ends. CDR3 region: CASSYGPSTGAFF. The CDR3 DNA reads TGTGCCAGCAGTTACGGGCCATCCACTGGGGCTTTCTTT.

CDR3 protein: CASSFLAYRGRRKNQPQHF. Here the CDR3 DNA reads TGTGCCAGCAGTTTCCTAGCTTACAGGGGTCGGCGGAAAAATCAGCCCCAGCATTTT. The chain combines TRBV28 with TRBJ1-5, with 7 bases identical to TRBD1. CDR1 is MDHEN and CDR2 is SYDVKM in the germline V gene. This CDR3 region has 19 residues. The junction had 18 bases not matched to a gene; V was cut back by 3 bases and J by 4 bases. Full variable domain (remainder filled in from reference TRBV28 and TRBJ1-5): DVKVTQSSRYLVKRTGEKVFLECVQDMDHENMFWYRQDPGLGLRLIYFSYDVKMKEKGDIPEGYSVSREKKERFSLILESASTNQTSMYLCASSFLAYRGRRKNQPQHFGDGTRLSIL.

The V call is TRBV27, the J call TRBJ2-7; maybe TRBD1 (6 bases). The V gene's germline CDR1 is MNHEY and CDR2 SMNVEV (reference sequence). The CDR3 loop spans 12 amino acids. Trimming took off 5 bases at V and 7 bases at J, with 12 bases between the two ends. The CDR3 here is CASSAFGQEQYF. In DNA form, the CDR3 reads TGTGCCAGCAGTGCCTTTGGACAGGAGCAGTACTTC.

At least ten counts were recorded for this clonotype. The V and J genes are TRBV6-1 and TRBJ1-2; 8 bases align to TRBD1. The germline gives CDR1 MNHNS, CDR2 SASEGT. The CDR3 loop spans 16 amino acids. V shed 2 bases and J 4 bases; nucleotides not matched to a gene: 9. The CDR3 bases are TGTGCCAGCAGTGAAAGGGACAGGCTCCTGGGCTATGGCTACACCTTC. This translates into CASSERDRLLGYGYTF.

There are many counts of this clonotype. This chain uses TRBV12-3 or TRBV12-4 with TRBJ2-7; 7 bases are shared with TRBD1. The J segment lost 1 base and the V segment lost 6 bases, leaving 12 bases of the junction unmatched. The CDR3 contains 16 residues. CDR3 protein: CASSSPGTALSYEQYF. Written as DNA, the CDR3 is TGTGCCAGCAGCAGCCCCGGGACAGCCTTATCCTACGAGCAGTACTTC.

This clonotype was seen many times. The rearrangement uses TRBV6-1 and TRBJ1-2; 8 nucleotides match TRBD1. The CDR3 contains 16 residues. The trim removed 4 bases at V and 4 bases at J, leaving 11 bases unmatched. Germline CDR1 and CDR2: MNHNS and SASEGT. CDR3 nucleotides: TGTGCCAGCAGTGTGCCAGACAGGGGAGTATTCTATGGCTACACCTTC. It is translated as CASSVPDRGVFYGYTF.

This clonotype has at least ten counts. The rearrangement links TRBV20-1 to TRBJ1-1, with TRBD1 as a possible D gene (6 bases). CDR3 size: 15 residues. From germline, CDR1 is DFQATT and CDR2 SNEGSKA (reference sequence). Trimming cost V 3 bases and J 1 base, with 15 bases left between them. The CDR3 DNA reads as TGCAGTGCTAGGCCCTCGGGGGGGCCGAACACTGAAGCTTTCTTT. The encoded protein is CSARPSGGPNTEAFF.

About this clonotype: A read error may be the cause here, since a much bigger clone is one base away. This sequence joins TRBV5-1 and TRBJ2-7; D gene ambiguous. Germline CDR1 reads SGHRS; CDR2 reads YFSETQ. This CDR3 comprises 14 residues. V was clipped by 0 bases and J by 3 bases, with 10 bases between them. CDR3 nucleotides: TGCGCCAGCAGCTTGGCCCAGCTGGGCTACGAGCAGTACTTC. Residues: CASSLAQLGYEQYF.

This clonotype has at least ten counts. The rearrangement links TRBV2 to TRBJ1-2; maybe TRBD1 (6 bases). Germline V gives CDR1 SNHLY, CDR2 FYNNEI. V gave up 5 bases and J gave up 8 bases, with 21 bases separating them. The CDR3 consists of 15 residues. CDR3 in DNA: TGTGCCAGCAGTCCCTCCGGGGGGGCGGTTTCGGGCTACACCTTC. It codes for CASSPSGGAVSGYTF.

The CDR3 region is CASSMTGANTEAFF. The DNA of the CDR3 is TGTGCCAGCAGTATGACAGGGGCGAACACTGAAGCTTTCTTT. This chain links TRBV12-3 or TRBV12-4 with TRBJ1-1; 8 bases are a match to TRBD1. The length of the CDR3 is 14 residues. Losses at the gene ends were 5 bases for V and 1 base for J; bases not matched to a gene: 3.

This chain uses TRBV6-5 with TRBJ1-6; 7 bases agree with TRBD1. J was trimmed by 7 bases and V by 0 bases; bases with no gene match: 9. Germline values: CDR1 MNHEY, CDR2 SVGAGI. The CDR3 spans 17 residues. The CDR3 is CASSYSMPGQTNSPLHF. In DNA form, the CDR3 reads TGTGCCAGCAGTTACTCAATGCCGGGACAGACCAATTCACCCCTCCACTTT.

This clonotype was observed many times. The chain is built from TRBV5-1 and TRBJ2-2; TRBD1 matches at 7 bases. The V gene's germline CDR1 is SGHRS and CDR2 YFSETQ. Unmatched junction bases numbered 2, after V lost 1 base and J lost 2 bases. The CDR3 consists of 15 residues. CDR3 sequence: CASSLRQGNTGELFF. CDR3 nucleotides: TGCGCCAGCAGCTTGAGACAGGGCAACACCGGGGAGCTGTTTTTT.

In this sample, this clonotype turned up many times. The V and J genes are TRBV20-1 and TRBJ2-2; the D call may be TRBD1 or TRBD2 (6 bases each). CDR1 DFQATT and CDR2 SNEGSKA come from the germline V gene (reference sequence). The CDR3 runs to 15 residues. Trimming pared 1 base from V and 5 bases from J, leaving 14 bases between. CDR3 coding DNA: TGCAGTGCTAGAGTTGGGGGGCGTAAAACCGGGGAGCTGTTTTTT. Its translation is CSARVGGRKTGELFF.